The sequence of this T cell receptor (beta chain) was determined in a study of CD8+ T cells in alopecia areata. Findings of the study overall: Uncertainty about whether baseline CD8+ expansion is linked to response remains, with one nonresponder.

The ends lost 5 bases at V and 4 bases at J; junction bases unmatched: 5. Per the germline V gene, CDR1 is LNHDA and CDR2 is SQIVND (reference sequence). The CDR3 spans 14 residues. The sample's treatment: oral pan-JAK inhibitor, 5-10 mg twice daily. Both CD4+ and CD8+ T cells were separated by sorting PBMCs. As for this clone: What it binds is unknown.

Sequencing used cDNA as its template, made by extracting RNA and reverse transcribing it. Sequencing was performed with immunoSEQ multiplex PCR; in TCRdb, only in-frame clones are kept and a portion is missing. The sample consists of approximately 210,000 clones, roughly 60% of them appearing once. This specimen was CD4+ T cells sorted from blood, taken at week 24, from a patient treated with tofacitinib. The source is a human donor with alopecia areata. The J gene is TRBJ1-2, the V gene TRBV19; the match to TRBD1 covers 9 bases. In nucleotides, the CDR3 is TGTGCCAGTAGTCCGGACAGGGGCGGCTATGGCTACACCTTC. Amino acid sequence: CASSPDRGGYGYTF.